This T cell receptor (beta chain) emerged from a study of T cells after yellow fever vaccination. Regarding this clonotype: Its antigen remains unidentified.

Study-wide results and limits: Weaker, the secondary response had a peak occurring faster, on day 5 versus 15. Post-booster reappearance was seen for most primary-vaccination clones (roughly 97% CD4, 75% to 90% CD8).

Template-switching 5'RACE yielded the TCR cDNA; a universal primer site and UMIs were added in the process. MiXCR, applied by TCRdb to the 5' RACE reads, yields one record per CDR3 protein. The table lists about 320,000 distinct CDR3 sequences, around 6.8% of them singletons. The CDR3 sequence is 15 residues long. Germline CDR1 is SGHVS and CDR2 is FNYEAQ. V was cut by 2 bases and J by 0 bases, with 9 bases left in between. V usage is TRBV7-6 and J usage is TRBJ2-3, with D tentatively TRBD1 (5 bases). Here the sequenced sample was PBMCs, taken about 41 days after the first yellow fever vaccination. The sequence came from a young man who received the YFV17D yellow fever vaccine. CDR3 DNA sequence: TGTGCCAGCAGCTTAAACACAGGAAGCACAGATACGCAGTATTTT. It is translated as CASSLNTGSTDTQYF.